These 24 T cell receptor beta chains originate from one sample sequenced in a study of beta chain features in type 1 diabetes. Their recognized antigens are unknown. General study results and limits: All four CD4+ subsets of Type 1 diabetes patients contained TCRB CDR3s that were moderately but significantly shorter.

Investigators reverse transcribed all isolated RNA, so they sequenced expressed TCRB transcripts. Assay: immunoSEQ multiplex PCR; the TCRdb copy retains only in-frame clones and omits some. The table shows around 150,000 clones, with 7.5% to 9.5% occurring only once. Sequencing was done on a sample of central memory CD4+ T cells from blood. Source of these receptors: a woman between 18 and 30 years old with type 1 diabetes.

The gene calls are TRBV5-1 and TRBJ2-7; D possibly corresponds to TRBD2 (6 bases). Trimming took off 8 bases at V and 5 bases at J, with 17 bases between the two ends. This CDR3 has 13 residues. Germline CDR1 SGHRS, CDR2 YFSETQ. The CDR3 spells CASRSGSGNEQYF. Written as DNA, the CDR3 is TGCGCCAGTCGATCCGGGAGTGGGAACGAGCAGTACTTC.

The rearrangement uses TRBV4-1 and TRBJ1-5; 7 bases agree with TRBD1. V lost 2 bases to trimming and J lost 4 bases; unmatched junction nucleotides: 5. Germline CDR1 is MGHRA and CDR2 is YSYEKL. This CDR3 region has 15 residues. CDR3 coding DNA: TGCGCCAGCAGCCAACAAGAGACAGGGAATCAGCCCCAGCATTTT. Encoded protein: CASSQQETGNQPQHF.

V and J are TRBV28 and TRBJ1-4; possibly TRBD1 for D (6 bases). The CDR3 length is 15 residues. V was pared by 5 bases and J by 3 bases, with 13 bases between. The germline V gene has CDR1 MDHEN and CDR2 SYDVKM. The CDR3 nucleotides read TGTGCCAGCAGTATACAGGGAACTTCTAATGAAAAACTGTTTTTT. This encodes CASSIQGTSNEKLFF.

This clone appeared a few times. The CDR3 is CASSEGVSGSTGELFF. The CDR3 region has the DNA TGTGCCAGCAGTGAAGGGGTTTCAGGGTCCACCGGGGAGCTGTTTTTT. This chain joins TRBV2 and TRBJ2-2; maybe TRBD1 (5 bases). V lost 1 base, J lost 4 bases, and 13 bases lay in between. The CDR3 sequence is 16 residues long. Per the germline V gene, CDR1 is SNHLY and CDR2 is FYNNEI.

This chain joins TRBV18 and TRBJ1-2; tentatively, D is TRBD1 (5 bases). Germline lookup yields CDR1 KGHSH and CDR2 LQKENI. V was trimmed by 5 bases and J by 1 base, leaving 11 bases between them. This CDR3 has 14 amino acids. CDR3 coding DNA: TGTGCCAGCTCAAAATCCGACAGTAACTATGGCTACACCTTC. Protein: CASSKSDSNYGYTF.

The genes are TRBV5-4 and TRBJ1-2, with D perhaps TRBD1 (5 bases). The V end was cut by 4 bases, the J end by 7 bases, with 17 bases between. The V gene's germline CDR1 is SGHNT and CDR2 YYREEE (reference sequence). The CDR3 runs to 14 residues. The CDR3 is CASSTRQFRTGYTF. CDR3 DNA sequence: TGTGCCAGCAGCACAAGACAGTTTCGAACTGGCTACACCTTC.

As DNA, the CDR3 is TGTGCCAGCAGCTTAGCGCCGTCAGGTGATACGCAGTATTTT. It translates to CASSLAPSGDTQYF. The genes are TRBV7-2 and TRBJ2-3, with unresolved D. Germline-derived CDR1 and CDR2 are SGHTA and FQGNSA. The V gene lost 0 bases and the J gene lost 6 bases, with 10 bases spanning the gap. The CDR3 spans 14 residues.

The rearrangement links TRBV7-2 to TRBJ2-1, with D tentatively TRBD2 (5 bases). Germline V lookup: CDR1 SGHTA, CDR2 FQGNSA. The CDR3 extends over 15 amino acids. Trimming removed 7 bases at V and 4 bases at J, with 17 bases between. The CDR3 spells CASTETRGLYNEQFF. The CDR3 DNA follows: TGTGCCAGCACCGAGACCCGGGGTCTTTACAATGAGCAGTTCTTC.

This clone was picked up a small number of times. This chain joins TRBV29-1 and TRBJ2-7; 9 bases are shared with TRBD2. The trim removed 3 bases at V and 5 bases at J, leaving 5 bases unmatched. The CDR3 is 13 residues long. Germline V lookup: CDR1 SQVTM, CDR2 ANQGSEA. This CDR3 is CSVEGSGRNEQYF. The CDR3 region has the DNA TGCAGCGTTGAGGGTAGCGGGAGAAACGAGCAGTACTTC.

V and J are TRBV7-2 and TRBJ2-3; 13 nucleotides agree with TRBD2. The J segment lost 6 bases and the V segment lost 5 bases, leaving 8 bases of the junction unmatched. The germline V gene has CDR1 SGHTA and CDR2 FQGNSA. This CDR3 is 16 amino acids long. DNA of the CDR3: TGTGCCAGCAGCCTAACTAGCGGGGGGGCGGCGGATACGCAGTATTTT. The encoded protein is CASSLTSGGAADTQYF.

This chain links TRBV27 with TRBJ1-2; maybe TRBD1 (5 bases). This CDR3 comprises 11 residues. Trimming removed 6 bases from V and 8 bases from J, with 10 bases in between. From germline, CDR1 is MNHEY and CDR2 SMNVEV (reference sequence). The CDR3: CASSHGGGYTF. Written as DNA, the CDR3 is TGTGCCAGCAGCCACGGGGGGGGCTACACCTTC.

This clone has a handful of counts. The V and J genes are TRBV4-3 and TRBJ2-5; TRBD2 is a possible D gene (6 bases). CDR3 size: 14 residues. Germline CDR1 is LGHNA and CDR2 is YSLEER. Between the trimmed V and J ends, which lost 2 bases and 5 bases, there was a span of 12 bases. The CDR3 sequence: CASSQSLASETQYF. CDR3 coding DNA: TGCGCCAGCAGCCAATCTCTAGCGAGTGAGACCCAGTACTTC.

The chain combines TRBV29-1 with TRBJ2-5; TRBD2 matches at 9 bases. This CDR3 has 15 residues. V shed 4 bases and J 1 base; nucleotides not matched to a gene: 7. Looked up from germline, CDR1 is SQVTM and CDR2 is ANQGSEA. DNA for the CDR3: TGCAGCGTTGTGTATAGCGGGGGCCTCCAAGAGACCCAGTACTTC. It codes for CSVVYSGGLQETQYF.

The table lists this clone with a few counts. The J gene is TRBJ2-5, the V gene TRBV5-1, with a possible D match to TRBD1 (6 bases). The CDR3 has 14 amino acids. Per germline, CDR1 SGHRS and CDR2 YFSETQ. V was clipped by 4 bases and J by 2 bases, with 12 bases between them. DNA for the CDR3: TGCGCCAGCAGCCGAGGACAGCCACAAGAGACCCAGTACTTC. As protein: CASSRGQPQETQYF.

This clone was found a few times. V usage is TRBV21-1 and J usage is TRBJ2-1; the table names TRBD1, a call not compared with the DNA. TRBV21-1 represents a pseudogene. This CDR3 has 17 amino acids. The CDR3 region has the DNA TGTGCCAGCAGCAAAGGCAGGACAGTCAGCTCCTACAATGAGCAGTTCTTC. It is translated as CASSKGRTVSSYNEQFF.

This clone turned up a few times. The genes are TRBV6-5 and TRBJ2-7; TRBD1 aligns across 7 bases. With 2 bases clipped from V and 2 bases from J, the junction kept 6 bases outside the gene matches. This CDR3 has 15 amino acids. The germline V gene has CDR1 MNHEY and CDR2 SVGAGI. CDR3: CASSYGTADTYEQYF. For the CDR3, the DNA is TGTGCCAGCAGTTACGGGACAGCGGACACCTACGAGCAGTACTTC.

The CDR3 loop is CAISESAGGTEAFF. DNA for the CDR3: TGTGCCATCAGTGAGTCGGCAGGGGGCACTGAAGCTTTCTTT. The chain has TRBV10-3 and TRBJ1-1; 7 bases fit TRBD1. The CDR3 runs 14 residues. The J segment lost 4 bases and the V segment lost 0 bases, leaving 2 bases of the junction unmatched. Germline CDR1 ENHRY, CDR2 SYGVKD.

This clone was picked up a small number of times. This chain joins TRBV27 and TRBJ2-2; D is possibly TRBD1 (6 bases). The ends were cut back, 7 bases at V and 7 bases at J, with 25 bases in the middle. CDR3 length: 17 amino acids. Germline CDR1 reads MNHEY; CDR2 reads SMNVEV (reference sequence). This chain's CDR3 is CASNRLGVRGRGGELFF. DNA for the CDR3: TGTGCCAGCAATAGATTGGGTGTCAGGGGCCGGGGCGGGGAGCTGTTTTTT.

V is TRBV25-1 and J is TRBJ2-7; 8 bases are a match to TRBD1. The CDR3 has 15 amino acids. Germline V lookup: CDR1 MGHDK, CDR2 SYGVNS. The CDR3 DNA reads as TGTGCTGTTCAGGGTGCCGGGACAGGATCCTACGAGCAGTACTTC. Translation: CAVQGAGTGSYEQYF.

The rearrangement uses TRBV2 and TRBJ2-1, with unresolved D. Germline lookup yields CDR1 SNHLY and CDR2 FYNNEI. The CDR3 totals 12 residues. The V and J ends lost 7 bases and 6 bases respectively, with 10 bases between them. The CDR3 region has the DNA TGTGCCAGCAACTTATATCCCAATGAGCAGTTCTTC. The encoded protein is CASNLYPNEQFF.

This clone was counted a few times. V is TRBV30 and J is TRBJ1-5; 7 bases match TRBD1. There are 13 residues in the CDR3. V shed 4 bases and J 7 bases; nucleotides not matched to a gene: 7. CDR1 and CDR2 from the germline V gene are GTSNPN and SVGIG (reference sequence). The CDR3 DNA sequence: TGTGCCTGGACCCCACAGGGGAACCAGCCCCAGCATTTT. Translating it yields CAWTPQGNQPQHF. The full variable domain, completed using reference TRBV30 and TRBJ1-5, is SQTIHQWPATLVQPVGSPLSLECTVEGTSNPNLYWYRQAAGRGLQLLFYSVGIGQISSEVPQNLSASRPQDRQFILSSKKLLLSDSGFYLCAWTPQGNQPQHFGDGTRLSIL.

The CDR3 is CASSQDLSTGGVYEQYF. CDR3 coding DNA: TGCGCCAGCAGCCAAGATCTTAGTACAGGGGGAGTCTACGAGCAGTACTTC. The chain combines TRBV4-1 with TRBJ2-7; 8 bases are a match to TRBD1. Germline CDR1 MGHRA, CDR2 YSYEKL. After removal of 0 bases from V and 3 bases from J, the junction contained 10 bases not matched to a gene. This CDR3 is built from 17 residues.

V is TRBV18 and J is TRBJ2-7; possible D gene TRBD1, 6 bases. The CDR3 contains 13 residues. Germline loops: CDR1 KGHSH, CDR2 LQKENI. V lost 6 bases to trimming and J lost 4 bases, with 13 bases between them. CDR3: CASSLGQIYEQYF. CDR3 DNA: TGTGCCAGCTCGTTAGGACAGATTTACGAGCAGTACTTC.

This clone was observed a handful of times. J is TRBJ1-5 and V is TRBV2, with D maybe TRBD1 (6 bases). The CDR3 has 14 amino acids. Germline V CDR1 and CDR2: SNHLY, FYNNEI. Trimming took off 2 bases at V and 4 bases at J, with 9 bases between the two ends. CDR3 in amino acids: CASSELQGNQPQHF. The CDR3, as DNA: TGTGCCAGCAGTGAACTGCAGGGGAATCAGCCCCAGCATTTT.